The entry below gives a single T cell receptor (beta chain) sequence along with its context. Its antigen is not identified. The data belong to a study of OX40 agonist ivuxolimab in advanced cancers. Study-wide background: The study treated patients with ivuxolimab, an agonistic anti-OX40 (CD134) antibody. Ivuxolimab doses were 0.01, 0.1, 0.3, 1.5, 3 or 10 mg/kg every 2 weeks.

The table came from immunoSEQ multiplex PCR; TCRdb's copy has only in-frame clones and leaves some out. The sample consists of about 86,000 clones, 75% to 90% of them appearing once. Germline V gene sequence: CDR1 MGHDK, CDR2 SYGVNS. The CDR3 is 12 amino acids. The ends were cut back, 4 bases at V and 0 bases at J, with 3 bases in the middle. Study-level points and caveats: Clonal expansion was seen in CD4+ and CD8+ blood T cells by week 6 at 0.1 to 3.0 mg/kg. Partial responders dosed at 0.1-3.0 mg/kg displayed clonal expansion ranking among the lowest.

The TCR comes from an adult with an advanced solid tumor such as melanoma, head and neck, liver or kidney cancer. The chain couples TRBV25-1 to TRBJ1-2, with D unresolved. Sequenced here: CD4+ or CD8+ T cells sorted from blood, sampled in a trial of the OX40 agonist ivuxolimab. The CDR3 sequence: CASSATNYGYTF. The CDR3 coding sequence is TGTGCCAGCAGTGCAACTAACTATGGCTACACCTTC.